This T cell receptor beta chain was found in a study of blood T cell repertoires in COVID-19 (dated by TCRdb to 2018 to 2021). Regarding the research as a whole: Samples covering the acute and convalescent phases of COVID-19 were provided by collaborators in the United States, Italy and Spain. The material from the prospective study consisted of cDNA or gDNA derived from T cells, B-cell-depleted T cells, or PBMCs. Deeply sampled blood TCRbeta repertoires from subjects exposed to, actively infected with, or recovered from COVID-19 were included in the dataset. A freely available public database, intended as a resource for researchers studying the immune response to SARS-CoV-2, is where the repertoires were released. Samples were obtained from the ongoing ImmuneRACE study (first 160 participants) and from some 1,200 subjects provided by 6 global collaborators. A de-identified subject ID, COVID-19 status, age in years and sex were almost always included in the sample metadata. Where available, HLA class I and class II types were taken from metadata supplied by the sample provider and were not determined by assay-based typing.

TCRbeta CDR3 regions were amplified from genomic DNA by means of the immunoSEQ Assay, a bias-controlled multiplex PCR. The authors' analysis ran thus. Nucleated cell counts per sample were estimated from amplification of reference gene primers within the assay. To quantify the absolute abundance of each unique TCRbeta CDR3 rearrangement, sequence reads were collapsed and filtered. For each sample, productive Simpson clonality was calculated as the square root of Simpson's diversity index over productive rearrangements. This immuneACCESS table, as held by TCRdb, lists in-frame sequences with V and J called but not all clones. Of the missing ones, under half trace to an unresolved V gene in checked studies; the others have no known cause. V, J and clone size reflect that table, while D and trimming were determined from the DNA. The sample records some 100,000 clones, 90% of which are singletons. 4% to 6% of the sample lies in the top ten.

Collaborating institutions collected whole blood in K2EDTA tubes following their own protocols. For TCRbeta analysis, collaborators shipped samples as frozen whole blood, isolated PBMCs, or DNA extracted from either of those sample types. Notes on this clone: There is no known antigen for this receptor. No much larger clonotype is one base removed from it; base qualities were not supplied.

CDR1 and CDR2 are read off the germline V gene as SGHAT and FQNNGV. Compared with germline, V lacks 4 bases and J lacks 10 bases; bases without a gene match: 6. Including the terminal cysteine and phenylalanine, the CDR3 comprises 13 residues. The entry retains the CDR3 DNA only, 39 bases that are in frame from base 1. Findings and caveats that apply to the study as a whole: The quantity of clinical and demographic metadata differed by source and by participant and was supplied without curation.

The rearrangement joined TRBV11-2 to TRBJ2-1; 8 nucleotides in the junction match TRBD2. Sequenced input: peripheral blood. This TCR derives from a man aged 50 or older with acute or convalescent COVID-19. For the CDR3, the sequence is CASSSISGREQFF. The DNA is as follows: TGTGCCAGCAGCTCCATCAGCGGGAGAGAGCAGTTCTTC.